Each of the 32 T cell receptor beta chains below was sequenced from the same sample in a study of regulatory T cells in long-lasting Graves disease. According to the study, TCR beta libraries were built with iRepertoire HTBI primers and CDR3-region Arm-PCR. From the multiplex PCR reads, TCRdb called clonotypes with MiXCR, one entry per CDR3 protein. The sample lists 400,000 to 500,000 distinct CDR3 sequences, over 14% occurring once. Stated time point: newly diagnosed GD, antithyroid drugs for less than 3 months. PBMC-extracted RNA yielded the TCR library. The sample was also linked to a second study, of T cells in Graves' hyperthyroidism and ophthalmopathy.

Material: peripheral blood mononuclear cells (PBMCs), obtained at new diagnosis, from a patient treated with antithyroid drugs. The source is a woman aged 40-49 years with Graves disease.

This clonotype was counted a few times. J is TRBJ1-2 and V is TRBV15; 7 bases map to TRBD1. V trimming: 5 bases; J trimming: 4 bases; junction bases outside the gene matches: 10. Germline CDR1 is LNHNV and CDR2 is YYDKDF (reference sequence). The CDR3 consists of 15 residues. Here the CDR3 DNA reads TGTGCCACCAGCGGCGACAGGGACCCAATCTATGGCTACACCTTC. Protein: CATSGDRDPIYGYTF.

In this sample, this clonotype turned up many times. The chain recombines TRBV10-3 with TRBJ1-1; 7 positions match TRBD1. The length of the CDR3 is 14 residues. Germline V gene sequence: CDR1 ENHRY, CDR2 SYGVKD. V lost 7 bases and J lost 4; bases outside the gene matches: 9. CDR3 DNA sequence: TGTGCCATCAAACTTGAGGGGGCGAGCACTGAAGCTTTCTTT. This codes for CAIKLEGASTEAFF.

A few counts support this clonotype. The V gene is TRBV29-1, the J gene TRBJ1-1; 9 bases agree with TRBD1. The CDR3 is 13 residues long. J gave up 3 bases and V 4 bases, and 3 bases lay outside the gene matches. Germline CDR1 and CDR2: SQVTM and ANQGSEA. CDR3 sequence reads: CSVGTGDYTEAFF. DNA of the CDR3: TGCAGCGTTGGGACAGGGGATTACACTGAAGCTTTCTTT.

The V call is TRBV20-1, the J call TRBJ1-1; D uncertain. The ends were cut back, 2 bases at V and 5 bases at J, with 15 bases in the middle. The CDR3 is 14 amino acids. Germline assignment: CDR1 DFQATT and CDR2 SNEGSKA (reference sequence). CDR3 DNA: TGCAGTGCTAGACGCCCTAGGGCCCGAACTGAAGCTTTCTTT. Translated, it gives CSARRPRARTEAFF.

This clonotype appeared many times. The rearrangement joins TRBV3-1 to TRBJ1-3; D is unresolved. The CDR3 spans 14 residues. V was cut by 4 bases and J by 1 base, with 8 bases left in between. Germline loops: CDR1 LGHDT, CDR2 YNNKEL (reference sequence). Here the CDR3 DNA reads TGTGCCAGCAGCCTTAGGAGTTCTGGAAACACCATATATTTT. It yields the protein CASSLRSSGNTIYF.

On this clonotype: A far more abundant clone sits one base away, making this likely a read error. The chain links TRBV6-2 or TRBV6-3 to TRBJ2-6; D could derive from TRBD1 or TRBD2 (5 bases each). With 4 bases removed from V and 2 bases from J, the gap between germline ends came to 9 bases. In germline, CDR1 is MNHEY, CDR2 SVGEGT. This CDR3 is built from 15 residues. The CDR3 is CASSSRGPGANVLTF. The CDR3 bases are TGTGCCAGCAGTTCACGGGGCCCTGGGGCCAACGTCCTGACTTTC.

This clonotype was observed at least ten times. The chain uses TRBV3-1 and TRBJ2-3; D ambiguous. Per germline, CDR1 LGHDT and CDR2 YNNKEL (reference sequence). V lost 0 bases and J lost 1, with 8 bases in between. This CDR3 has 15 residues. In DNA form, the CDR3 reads TGTGCCAGCAGCCAAGATACCTTGGGCACAGATACGCAGTATTTT. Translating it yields CASSQDTLGTDTQYF.

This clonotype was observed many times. The chain's CDR3 is CASSITLGTGELFF. In DNA, the CDR3 is TGTGCCAGTAGTATTACGTTGGGGACCGGGGAGCTGTTTTTT. The J gene is TRBJ2-2, the V gene TRBV19, with D unresolved. The germline CDR1 and CDR2 sequences are LNHDA and SQIVND (reference sequence). V shed 3 bases and J shed 5 bases, with 10 bases lying between them. The CDR3 is 14 residues long.

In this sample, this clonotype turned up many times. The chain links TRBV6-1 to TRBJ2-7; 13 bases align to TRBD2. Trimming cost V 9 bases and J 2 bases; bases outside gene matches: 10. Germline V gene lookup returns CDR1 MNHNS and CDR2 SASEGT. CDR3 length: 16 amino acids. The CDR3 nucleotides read TGTGCCAGTTTTTCCGGGACTAGCGGGATGGCCTACGAGCAGTACTTC. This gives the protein CASFSGTSGMAYEQYF.

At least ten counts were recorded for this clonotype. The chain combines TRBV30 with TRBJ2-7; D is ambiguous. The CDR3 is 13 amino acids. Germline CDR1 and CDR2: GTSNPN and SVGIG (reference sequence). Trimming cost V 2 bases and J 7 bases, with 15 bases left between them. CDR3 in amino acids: CAWSPPILGEQYF. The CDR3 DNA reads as TGTGCCTGGAGTCCCCCAATCTTGGGAGAGCAGTACTTC.

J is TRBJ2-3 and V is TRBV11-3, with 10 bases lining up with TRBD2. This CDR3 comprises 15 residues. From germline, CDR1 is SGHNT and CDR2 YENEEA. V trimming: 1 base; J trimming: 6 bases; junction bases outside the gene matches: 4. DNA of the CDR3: TGTGCCAGCAGCTTAGCTAGCGGGAGACTGGATACGCAGTATTTT. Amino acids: CASSLASGRLDTQYF.

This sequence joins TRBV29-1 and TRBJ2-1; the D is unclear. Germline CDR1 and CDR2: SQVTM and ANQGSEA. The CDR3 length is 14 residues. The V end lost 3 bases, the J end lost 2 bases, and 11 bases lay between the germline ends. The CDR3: CSVEEWGTYNEQFF. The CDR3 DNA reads TGCAGCGTTGAGGAGTGGGGTACCTACAATGAGCAGTTCTTC.

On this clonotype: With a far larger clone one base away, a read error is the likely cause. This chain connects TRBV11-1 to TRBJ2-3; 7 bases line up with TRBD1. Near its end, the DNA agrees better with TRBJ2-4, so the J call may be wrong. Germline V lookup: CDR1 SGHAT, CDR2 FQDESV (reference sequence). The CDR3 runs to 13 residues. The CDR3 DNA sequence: TGTGCCAGCAGCCAAGACAGGGACGGCGATCAGTACTTC. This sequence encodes CASSQDRDGDQYF.

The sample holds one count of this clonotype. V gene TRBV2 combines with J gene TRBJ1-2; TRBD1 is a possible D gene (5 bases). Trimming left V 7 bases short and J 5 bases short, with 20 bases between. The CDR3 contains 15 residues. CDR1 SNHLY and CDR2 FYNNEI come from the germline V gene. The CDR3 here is CASTLGTRGNYGYTF. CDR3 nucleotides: TGTGCCAGCACACTGGGGACTAGGGGCAATTATGGCTACACCTTC.

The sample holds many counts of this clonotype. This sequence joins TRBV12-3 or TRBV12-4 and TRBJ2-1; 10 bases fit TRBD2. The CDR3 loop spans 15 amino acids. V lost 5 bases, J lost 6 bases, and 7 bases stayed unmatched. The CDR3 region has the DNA TGTGCCAGCAGTGCACGTGGACTAGCGGTCAATGAGCAGTTCTTC. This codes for CASSARGLAVNEQFF.

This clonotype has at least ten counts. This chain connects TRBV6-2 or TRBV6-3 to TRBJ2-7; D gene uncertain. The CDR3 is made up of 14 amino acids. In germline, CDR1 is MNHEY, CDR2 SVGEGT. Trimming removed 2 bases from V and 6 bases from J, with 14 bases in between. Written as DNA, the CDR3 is TGTGCCAGCAGTTACCCCCCTGTCCTACGCGAGCAGTACTTC. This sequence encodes CASSYPPVLREQYF.

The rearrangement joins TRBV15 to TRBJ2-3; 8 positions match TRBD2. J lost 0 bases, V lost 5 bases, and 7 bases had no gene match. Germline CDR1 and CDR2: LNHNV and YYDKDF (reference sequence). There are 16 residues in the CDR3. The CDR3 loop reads CATSFRLATSTDTQYF. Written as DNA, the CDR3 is TGTGCCACCAGCTTCCGACTAGCGACTAGCACAGATACGCAGTATTTT.

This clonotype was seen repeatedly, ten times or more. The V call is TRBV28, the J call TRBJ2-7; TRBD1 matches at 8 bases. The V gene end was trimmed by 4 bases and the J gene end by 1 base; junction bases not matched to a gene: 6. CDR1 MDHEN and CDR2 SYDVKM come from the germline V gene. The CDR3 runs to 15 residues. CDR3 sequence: CASSSSGQGSYEQYF. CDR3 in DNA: TGTGCCAGCAGTTCCTCCGGACAGGGATCCTACGAGCAGTACTTC. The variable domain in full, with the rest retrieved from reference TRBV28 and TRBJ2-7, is DVKVTQSSRYLVKRTGEKVFLECVQDMDHENMFWYRQDPGLGLRLIYFSYDVKMKEKGDIPEGYSVSREKKERFSLILESASTNQTSMYLCASSSSGQGSYEQYFGPGTRLTVT.

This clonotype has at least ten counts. The chain's CDR3 is CSAVLLGTGHGEQFF. For the CDR3, the DNA is TGCAGTGCCGTCTTGCTAGGGACAGGGCATGGGGAGCAGTTCTTC. V is TRBV20-1 and J is TRBJ2-1; 9 bases agree with TRBD1. The CDR3 loop spans 15 amino acids. V shed 6 bases and J 10 bases; nucleotides not matched to a gene: 16. CDR1 is DFQATT and CDR2 is SNEGSKA in the germline V gene (reference sequence).

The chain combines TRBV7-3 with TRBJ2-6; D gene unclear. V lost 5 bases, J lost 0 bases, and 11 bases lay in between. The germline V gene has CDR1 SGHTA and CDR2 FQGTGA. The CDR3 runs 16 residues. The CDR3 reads CASSPGLCSGANVLTF. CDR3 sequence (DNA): TGTGCCAGCAGCCCCGGGCTGTGCTCTGGGGCCAACGTCCTGACTTTC. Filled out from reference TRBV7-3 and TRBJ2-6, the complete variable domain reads GAGVSQTPSNKVTEKGKYVELRCDPISGHTALYWYRQSLGQGPEFLIYFQGTGAADDSGLPNDRFFAVRPEGSVSTLKIQRTERGDSAVYLCASSPGLCSGANVLTFGAGSRLTVL.

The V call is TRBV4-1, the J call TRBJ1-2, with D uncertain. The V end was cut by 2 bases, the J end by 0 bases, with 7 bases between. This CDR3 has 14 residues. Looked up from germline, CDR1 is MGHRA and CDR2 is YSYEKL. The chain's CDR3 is CASSQFLANYGYTF. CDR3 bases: TGCGCCAGCAGCCAATTCCTGGCTAACTATGGCTACACCTTC.

The CDR3 coding sequence is TGTGCCAGCAGCGCAGGGCTAGCGGGAAGCAATGAGCAGTTCTTC. Its protein product is CASSAGLAGSNEQFF. J is TRBJ2-1 and V is TRBV5-4; 9 bases are shared with TRBD2. The V and J ends lost 4 bases and 6 bases, in that order; junction bases with no gene match: 8. The germline V gene encodes CDR1 SGHNT and CDR2 YYREEE (reference sequence). The CDR3 length is 15 residues.

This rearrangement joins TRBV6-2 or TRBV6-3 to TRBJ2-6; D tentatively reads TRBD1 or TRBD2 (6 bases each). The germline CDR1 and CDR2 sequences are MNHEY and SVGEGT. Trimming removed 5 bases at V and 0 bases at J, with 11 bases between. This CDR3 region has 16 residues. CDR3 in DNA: TGTGCCAGCAGTCGAGGGGGGTACTCTGGGGCCAACGTCCTGACTTTC. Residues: CASSRGGYSGANVLTF.

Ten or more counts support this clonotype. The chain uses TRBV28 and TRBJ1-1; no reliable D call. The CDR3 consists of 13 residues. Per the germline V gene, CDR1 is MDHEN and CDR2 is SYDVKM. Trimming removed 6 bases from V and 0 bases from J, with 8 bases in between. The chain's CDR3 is CASRPELNTEAFF. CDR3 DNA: TGTGCCAGCAGGCCGGAGTTGAACACTGAAGCTTTCTTT. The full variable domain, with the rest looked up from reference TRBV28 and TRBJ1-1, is DVKVTQSSRYLVKRTGEKVFLECVQDMDHENMFWYRQDPGLGLRLIYFSYDVKMKEKGDIPEGYSVSREKKERFSLILESASTNQTSMYLCASRPELNTEAFFGQGTRLTVV.

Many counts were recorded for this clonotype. The CDR3 loop reads CASSDSAIQPQHF. DNA for the CDR3: TGTGCCAGCAGCGACTCGGCTATCCAGCCCCAGCATTTT. The V and J genes are TRBV7-2 and TRBJ1-5, with unresolved D. This CDR3 spans 13 amino acids. From germline, CDR1 is SGHTA and CDR2 FQGNSA. Trimming left V 5 bases short and J 7 bases short, with 12 bases between.

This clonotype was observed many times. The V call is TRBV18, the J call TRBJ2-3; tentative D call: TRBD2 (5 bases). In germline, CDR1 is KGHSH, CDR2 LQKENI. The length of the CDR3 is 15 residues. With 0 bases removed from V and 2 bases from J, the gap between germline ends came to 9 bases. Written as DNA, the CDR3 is TGTGCCAGCTCACCACCAAGCGGTTACACAGATACGCAGTATTTT. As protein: CASSPPSGYTDTQYF.

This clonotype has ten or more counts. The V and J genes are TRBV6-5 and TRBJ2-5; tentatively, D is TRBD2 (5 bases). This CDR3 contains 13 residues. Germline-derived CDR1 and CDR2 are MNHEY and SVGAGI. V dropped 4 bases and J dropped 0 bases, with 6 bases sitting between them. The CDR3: CASSWRDQETQYF. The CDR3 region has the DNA TGTGCCAGCAGTTGGCGGGACCAAGAGACCCAGTACTTC.

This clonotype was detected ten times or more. The CDR3 spells CASSYSTWTEKPGRHTDTQYF. DNA of the CDR3: TGTGCCAGCAGTTACTCGACTTGGACAGAAAAACCGGGACGCCACACAGATACGCAGTATTTT. J is TRBJ2-3 and V is TRBV6-6; the D gene is possibly TRBD1 (6 bases). Germline CDR1 and CDR2: MNHNY and SVGAGI (reference sequence). V lost 0 bases, J lost 2 bases, and 27 bases lay in between. This CDR3 has 21 amino acids.

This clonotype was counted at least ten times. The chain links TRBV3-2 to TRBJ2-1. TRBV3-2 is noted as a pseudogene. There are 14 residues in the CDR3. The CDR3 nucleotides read TGTGCCAGCAGCTATCCGACCTCCTACAATGAGCAGTTCTTC. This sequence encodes CASSYPTSYNEQFF.

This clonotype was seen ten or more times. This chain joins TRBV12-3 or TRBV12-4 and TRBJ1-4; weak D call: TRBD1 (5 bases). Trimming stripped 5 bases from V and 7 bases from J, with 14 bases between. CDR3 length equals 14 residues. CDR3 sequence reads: CASSPRELSEKLFF. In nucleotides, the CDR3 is TGTGCCAGCAGTCCCAGGGAGTTGAGTGAAAAACTGTTTTTT.

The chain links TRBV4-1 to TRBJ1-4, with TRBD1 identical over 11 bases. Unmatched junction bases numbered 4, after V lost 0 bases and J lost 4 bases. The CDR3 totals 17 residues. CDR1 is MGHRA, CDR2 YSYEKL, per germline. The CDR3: CASSQERTGGINEKLFF. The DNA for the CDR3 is TGCGCCAGCAGCCAAGAGCGGACAGGGGGCATTAATGAAAAACTGTTTTTT.

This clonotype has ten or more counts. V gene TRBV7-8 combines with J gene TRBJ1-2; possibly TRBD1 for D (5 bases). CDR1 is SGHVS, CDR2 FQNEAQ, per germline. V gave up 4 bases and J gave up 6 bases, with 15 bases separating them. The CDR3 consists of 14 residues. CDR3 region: CASSSRKGTHGYTF. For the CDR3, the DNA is TGTGCCAGCAGCTCGAGAAAGGGGACTCATGGCTACACCTTC.